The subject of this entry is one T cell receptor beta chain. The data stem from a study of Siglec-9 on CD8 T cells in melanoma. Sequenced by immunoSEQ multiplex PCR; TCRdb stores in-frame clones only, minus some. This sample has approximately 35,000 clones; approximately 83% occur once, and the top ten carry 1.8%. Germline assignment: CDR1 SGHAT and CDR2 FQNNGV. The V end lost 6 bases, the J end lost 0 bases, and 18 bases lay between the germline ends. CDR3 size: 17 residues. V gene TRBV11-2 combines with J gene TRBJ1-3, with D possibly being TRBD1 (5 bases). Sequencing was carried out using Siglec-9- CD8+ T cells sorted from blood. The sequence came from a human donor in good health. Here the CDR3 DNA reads TGTGCCAGCAGTCGCACCCCGGGACCTAACTCTGGAAACACCATATATTTT. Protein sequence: CASSRTPGPNSGNTIYF.